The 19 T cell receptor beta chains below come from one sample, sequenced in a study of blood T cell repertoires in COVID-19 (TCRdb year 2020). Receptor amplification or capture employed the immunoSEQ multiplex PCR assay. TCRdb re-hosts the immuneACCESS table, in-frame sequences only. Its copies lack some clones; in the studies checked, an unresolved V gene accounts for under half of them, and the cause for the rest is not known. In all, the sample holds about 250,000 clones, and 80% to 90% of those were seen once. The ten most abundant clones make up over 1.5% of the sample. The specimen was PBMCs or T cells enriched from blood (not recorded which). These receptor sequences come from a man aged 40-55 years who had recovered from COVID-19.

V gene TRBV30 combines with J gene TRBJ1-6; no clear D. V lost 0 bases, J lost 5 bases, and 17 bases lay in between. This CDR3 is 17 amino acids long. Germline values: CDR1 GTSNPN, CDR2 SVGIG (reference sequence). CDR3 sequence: CAWSVPPGGLNNSPLHF. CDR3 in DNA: TGTGCCTGGAGTGTCCCCCCAGGAGGCCTGAATAATTCACCCCTCCACTTT.

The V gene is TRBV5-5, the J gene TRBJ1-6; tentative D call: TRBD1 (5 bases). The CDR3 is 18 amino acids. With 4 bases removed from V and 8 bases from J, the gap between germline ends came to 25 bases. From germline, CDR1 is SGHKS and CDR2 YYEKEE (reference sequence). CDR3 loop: CASSVRYGGGDGDSPLHF. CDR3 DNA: TGTGCCAGCAGCGTGAGATACGGGGGAGGGGACGGTGATTCACCCCTCCACTTT.

The CDR3 DNA is TGTGCCAGCAGGGCGACAGGCTCTCCGGGTGGCTACACCTTC. Protein: CASRATGSPGGYTF. The chain is built from TRBV27 and TRBJ1-2; the D gene is possibly TRBD1 (6 bases). V lost 6 bases to trimming and J lost 7 bases, with 18 bases between them. CDR3 length: 14 residues. Germline values: CDR1 MNHEY, CDR2 SMNVEV (reference sequence).

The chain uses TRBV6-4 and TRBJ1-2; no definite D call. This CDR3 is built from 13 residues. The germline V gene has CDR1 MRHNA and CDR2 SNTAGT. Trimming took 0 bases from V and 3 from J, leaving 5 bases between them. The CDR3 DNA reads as TGTGCCAGCAGTGACTCCACAGACTATGGCTACACCTTC. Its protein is CASSDSTDYGYTF.

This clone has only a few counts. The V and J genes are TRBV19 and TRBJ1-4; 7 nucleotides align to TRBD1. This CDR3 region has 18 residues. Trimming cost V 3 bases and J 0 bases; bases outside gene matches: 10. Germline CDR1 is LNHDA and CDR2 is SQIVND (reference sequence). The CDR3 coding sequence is TGTGCCAGTAGTATTTGGTGGACAGGCGATGCAACTAATGAAAAACTGTTTTTT. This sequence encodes CASSIWWTGDATNEKLFF.

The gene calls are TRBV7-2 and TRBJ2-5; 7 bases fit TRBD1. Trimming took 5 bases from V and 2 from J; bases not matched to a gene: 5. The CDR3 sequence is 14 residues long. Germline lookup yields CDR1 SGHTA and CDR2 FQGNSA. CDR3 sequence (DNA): TGTGCCAGCAGCCCGGGACAGAGTCAAGAGACCCAGTACTTC. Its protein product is CASSPGQSQETQYF.

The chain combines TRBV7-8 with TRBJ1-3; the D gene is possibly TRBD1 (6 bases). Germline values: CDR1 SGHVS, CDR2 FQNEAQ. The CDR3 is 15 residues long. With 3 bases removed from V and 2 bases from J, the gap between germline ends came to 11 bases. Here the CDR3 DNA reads TGTGCCAGCAGCTTTTCGGACAGACCTGGAAACACCATATATTTT. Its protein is CASSFSDRPGNTIYF.

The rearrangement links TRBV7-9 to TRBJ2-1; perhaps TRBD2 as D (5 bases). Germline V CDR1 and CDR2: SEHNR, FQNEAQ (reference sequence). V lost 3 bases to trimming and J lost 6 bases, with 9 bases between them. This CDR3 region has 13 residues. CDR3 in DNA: TGTGCCAGCAGCTTGGAAGAGGGCAATGAGCAGTTCTTC. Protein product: CASSLEEGNEQFF.

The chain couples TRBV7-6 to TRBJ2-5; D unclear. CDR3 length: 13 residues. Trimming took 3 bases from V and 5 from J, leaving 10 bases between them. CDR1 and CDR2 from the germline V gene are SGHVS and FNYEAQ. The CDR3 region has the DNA TGTGCCAGCAGCTTCAGACTGCTGGAGACCCAGTACTTC. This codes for CASSFRLLETQYF.

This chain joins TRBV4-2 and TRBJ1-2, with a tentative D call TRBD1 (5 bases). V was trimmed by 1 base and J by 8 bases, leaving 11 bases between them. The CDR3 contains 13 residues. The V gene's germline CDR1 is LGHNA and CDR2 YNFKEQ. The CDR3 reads CASSQGGPRGYTF. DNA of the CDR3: TGTGCCAGCAGCCAAGGGGGCCCGAGGGGCTACACCTTC.

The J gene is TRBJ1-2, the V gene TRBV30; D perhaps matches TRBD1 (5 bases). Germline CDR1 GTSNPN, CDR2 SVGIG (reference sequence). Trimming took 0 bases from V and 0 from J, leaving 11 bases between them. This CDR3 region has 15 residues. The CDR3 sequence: CAWSVHAGANYGYTF. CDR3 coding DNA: TGTGCCTGGAGTGTACATGCGGGGGCTAACTATGGCTACACCTTC.

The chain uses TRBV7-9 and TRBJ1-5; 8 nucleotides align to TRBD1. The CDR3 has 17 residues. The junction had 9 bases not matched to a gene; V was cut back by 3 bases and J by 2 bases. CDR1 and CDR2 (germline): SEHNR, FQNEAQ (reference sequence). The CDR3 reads CASSFWTGYERNQPQHF. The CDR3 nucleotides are TGTGCCAGCAGCTTTTGGACAGGGTACGAGCGCAATCAGCCCCAGCATTTT.

The CDR3 DNA reads TGTGCCAGCAGCGGAGCCCCCGGGACAGTTAATGAAAAACTGTTTTTT. The encoded protein is CASSGAPGTVNEKLFF. This chain links TRBV5-4 with TRBJ1-4; 7 bases are a match to TRBD1. V was pared by 4 bases and J by 4 bases, with 10 bases of the junction left unmatched. This CDR3 region has 16 residues. Germline V CDR1 and CDR2: SGHNT, YYREEE (reference sequence). The full variable domain, in which reference TRBV5-4 and TRBJ1-4 provide the parts outside the CDR3, is ETGVTQSPTHLIKTRGQQVTLRCSSQSGHNTVSWYQQALGQGPQFIFQYYREEENGRGNFPPRFSGLQFPNYSSELNVNALELDDSALYLCASSGAPGTVNEKLFFGSGTQLSVL.

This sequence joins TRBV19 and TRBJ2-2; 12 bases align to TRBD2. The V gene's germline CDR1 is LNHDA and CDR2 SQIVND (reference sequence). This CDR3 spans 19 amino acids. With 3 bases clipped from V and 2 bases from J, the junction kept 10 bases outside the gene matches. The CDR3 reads CASSIDLLAGGANTGELFF. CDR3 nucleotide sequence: TGTGCCAGTAGTATCGATTTACTAGCGGGGGGCGCCAACACCGGGGAGCTGTTTTTT.

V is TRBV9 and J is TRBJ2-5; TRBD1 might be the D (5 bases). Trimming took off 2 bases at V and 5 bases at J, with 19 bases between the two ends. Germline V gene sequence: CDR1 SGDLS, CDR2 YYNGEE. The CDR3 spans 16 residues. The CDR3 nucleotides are TGTGCCAGCAGCGTTGGGGCCCTAGGGGAAGGTGAGACCCAGTACTTC. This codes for CASSVGALGEGETQYF. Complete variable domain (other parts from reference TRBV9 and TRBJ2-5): DSGVTQTPKHLITATGQRVTLRCSPRSGDLSVYWYQQSLDQGLQFLIQYYNGEERAKGNILERFSAQQFPDLHSELNLSSLELGDSALYFCASSVGALGEGETQYFGPGTRLLVL.

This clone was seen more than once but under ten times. CDR3 nucleotide sequence: TGTGCCAGCAGCTTGGGAGAAAATGGCTACACCTTC. Amino acid sequence: CASSLGENGYTF. The V call is TRBV5-6, the J call TRBJ1-2; D is ambiguous. V was clipped by 0 bases and J by 6 bases, with 6 bases between them. The CDR3 loop spans 12 amino acids. The germline gives CDR1 SGHDT, CDR2 YYEEEE.

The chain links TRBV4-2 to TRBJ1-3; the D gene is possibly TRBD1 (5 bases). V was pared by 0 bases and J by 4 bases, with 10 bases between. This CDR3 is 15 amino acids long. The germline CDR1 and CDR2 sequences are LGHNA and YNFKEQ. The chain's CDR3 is CASSQEGGFGNTIYF. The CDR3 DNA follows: TGTGCCAGCAGCCAAGAGGGGGGGTTCGGAAACACCATATATTTT.

CDR3 sequence: CASSQSTGGTPIETQYF. DNA of the CDR3: TGTGCCAGCAGCCAAAGTACAGGGGGCACCCCCATCGAGACCCAGTACTTC. J is TRBJ2-5 and V is TRBV16, with 9 bases fitting TRBD1. V was pared by 2 bases and J by 5 bases, with 12 bases of the junction left unmatched. The CDR3 is made up of 17 amino acids. Looked up from germline, CDR1 is KGHSY and CDR2 is FQNENV.

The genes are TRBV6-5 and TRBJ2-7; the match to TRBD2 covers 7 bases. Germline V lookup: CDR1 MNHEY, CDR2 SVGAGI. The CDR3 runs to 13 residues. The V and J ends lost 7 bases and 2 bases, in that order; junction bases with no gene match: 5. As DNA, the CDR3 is TGTGCCAGCATGGCTAGCGGCACCTACGAGCAGTACTTC. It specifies CASMASGTYEQYF.